Listed below are T cell receptor beta chains from one sample, sequenced in a study of T cells in Graves' hyperthyroidism and ophthalmopathy. MiXCR, run by TCRdb on the multiplex PCR reads, gives a single entry per CDR3 protein. The sample carries 540,000 or so distinct CDR3 sequences, under 60% recorded once. The sequencing sample was made of peripheral blood or thyroid tissue (not recorded which). The receptors here all came from an adult woman with Graves' disease, either hyperthyroidism or ophthalmopathy (not recorded which). CDR3s include the opening cysteine and the closing phenylalanine or tryptophan. Fields, in order: clone size, D gene, V gene, J gene, CDR3 protein, CDR3 DNA. D genes are given only for firm matches. Some rows have no size entry. The others give once, few or many, or a class for an expanded clone.

clone_size: few
d_call: NA
v_call: TRBV29-1
j_call: TRBJ1-2
cdr3_aa: CSVVSSTF
cdr3_nt: TGCAGCGTCGTCAGCTCCACCTTC

clone_size: NA
d_call: NA
v_call: TRBV10-3
j_call: TRBJ1-1
cdr3_aa: CAISLTEHKAFF
cdr3_nt: TGTGCCATCAGCCTTACAGAACATAAAGCTTTCTTT

clone_size: many
d_call: NA
v_call: TRBV2
j_call: TRBJ2-7
cdr3_aa: CASQVEGEQYF
cdr3_nt: TGTGCCAGCCAAGTTGAAGGAGAGCAGTACTTC

clone_size: NA
d_call: NA
v_call: TRBV25-1
j_call: TRBJ1-5
cdr3_aa: CASSARQGGEPLGQHF
cdr3_nt: TGTGCCAGCAGTGCTCGGCAGGGAGGGGAGCCTCTGGGCCAGCATTTT

clone_size: NA
d_call: TRBD2
v_call: TRBV10-3
j_call: TRBJ2-5
cdr3_aa: CAISETSGIEETQYF
cdr3_nt: TGTGCCATCAGTGAGACTAGCGGGATAGAAGAGACCCAGTACTTC

clone_size: NA
d_call: NA
v_call: TRBV29-1
j_call: TRBJ1-1
cdr3_aa: CSAPIGGPNTEAFF
cdr3_nt: TGCAGCGCACCAATAGGGGGACCGAACACTGAAGCTTTCTTT

clone_size: NA
d_call: NA
v_call: TRBV29-1
j_call: TRBJ2-7
cdr3_aa: CSVKHYEQYF
cdr3_nt: TGCAGCGTCAAACACTACGAGCAGTACTTC

clone_size: NA
d_call: NA
v_call: TRBV10-3
j_call: TRBJ1-3
cdr3_aa: CAISESSGIGNTIYF
cdr3_nt: TGTGCCATCAGTGAGTCGAGCGGGATTGGAAACACCATATATTTT

clone_size: NA
d_call: NA
v_call: TRBV7-8
j_call: TRBJ2-3
cdr3_aa: CASSLVLNYFTDTQYF
cdr3_nt: TGTGCCAGCAGCTTAGTCCTGAACTACTTCACAGATACGCAGTATTTT

clone_size: once
d_call: TRBD1
v_call: TRBV2
j_call: TRBJ1-4
cdr3_aa: CASSGQGHEKLFF
cdr3_nt: TGTGCCAGCAGCGGACAGGGACACGAAAAACTGTTTTTT

clone_size: NA
d_call: NA
v_call: TRBV20-1
j_call: TRBJ1-5
cdr3_aa: CSASYELGIINQPQHF
cdr3_nt: TGCAGTGCTAGTTATGAGCTAGGGATCATTAATCAGCCCCAGCATTTT

clone_size: many
d_call: TRBD1
v_call: TRBV4-1
j_call: TRBJ1-5
cdr3_aa: CASSHVGQGEQPQHF
cdr3_nt: TGCGCCAGCAGCCACGTGGGACAGGGAGAACAGCCCCAGCATTTT

clone_size: many
d_call: NA
v_call: TRBV20-1
j_call: TRBJ1-1
cdr3_aa: CSARGGTGAFF
cdr3_nt: TGCAGTGCTAGAGGGGGGACGGGGGCTTTCTTT

clone_size: NA
d_call: TRBD2
v_call: TRBV19
j_call: TRBJ2-5
cdr3_aa: CASSTGGVDAETQYF
cdr3_nt: TGTGCCAGTAGTACGGGAGGGGTTGACGCGGAGACCCAGTACTTC

clone_size: many
d_call: TRBD1
v_call: TRBV6-1
j_call: TRBJ1-1
cdr3_aa: CASSERWTGLNTEAFF
cdr3_nt: TGTGCCAGCAGTGAACGCTGGACAGGTTTGAACACTGAAGCTTTCTTT

clone_size: few
d_call: TRBD1
v_call: TRBV6-1
j_call: TRBJ1-1
cdr3_aa: CASRGGGTGPPAFF
cdr3_nt: TGTGCCAGCAGAGGGGGGGGGACAGGGCCCCCAGCTTTCTTT

clone_size: NA
d_call: NA
v_call: TRBV24-1
j_call: TRBJ2-5
cdr3_aa: CATSGSWMETQYF
cdr3_nt: TGTGCCACCAGTGGTTCATGGATGGAGACCCAGTACTTC

clone_size: NA
d_call: NA
v_call: TRBV25-1
j_call: TRBJ2-7
cdr3_aa: CASRGDSKHGYF
cdr3_nt: TGTGCCAGCAGGGGGGACTCCAAGCACGGGTACTTC

clone_size: once
d_call: NA
v_call: TRBV2
j_call: TRBJ1-2
cdr3_aa: CASRLEGSYGYTF
cdr3_nt: TGTGCCAGCCGCCTGGAGGGAAGCTATGGCTACACCTTC

clone_size: few
d_call: TRBD1
v_call: TRBV10-3
j_call: TRBJ2-2
cdr3_aa: CAISEQGGAVAGELFF
cdr3_nt: TGTGCCATCAGTGAGCAAGGGGGCGCAGTGGCCGGGGAGCTGTTTTTT

clone_size: NA
d_call: TRBD1
v_call: TRBV7-8
j_call: TRBJ2-1
cdr3_aa: CASTSPGTGNNEQFF
cdr3_nt: TGTGCCAGCACCTCGCCCGGGACAGGGAACAATGAGCAGTTCTTC

clone_size: many
d_call: NA
v_call: TRBV10-3
j_call: TRBJ2-5
cdr3_aa: CAITQTREETQYF
cdr3_nt: TGTGCCATCACCCAGACCCGAGAAGAGACCCAGTACTTC

clone_size: many
d_call: TRBD2
v_call: TRBV7-8
j_call: TRBJ2-5
cdr3_aa: CASTVRVGAGGTQYF
cdr3_nt: TGTGCCAGCACTGTGCGTGTGGGTGCGGGGGGGACCCAGTACTTC

clone_size: NA
d_call: NA
v_call: TRBV19
j_call: TRBJ2-5
cdr3_aa: CATSDFPEETQYF
cdr3_nt: TGTGCCACCAGTGATTTCCCCGAAGAGACCCAGTACTTC

clone_size: many
d_call: TRBD2
v_call: TRBV6-6
j_call: TRBJ2-5
cdr3_aa: CASKASGRQETQYF
cdr3_nt: TGTGCCAGCAAGGCTAGCGGGAGGCAAGAGACCCAGTACTTC

clone_size: once
d_call: TRBD1
v_call: TRBV20-1
j_call: TRBJ2-1
cdr3_aa: CSASRGLYNEQFF
cdr3_nt: TGCAGTGCTAGCAGGGGGCTCTACAATGAGCAGTTCTTC

clone_size: NA
d_call: TRBD1
v_call: TRBV3-1
j_call: TRBJ1-1
cdr3_aa: CACSPGTGDVNTEAFF
cdr3_nt: TGTGCCTGCAGCCCCGGGACAGGGGACGTGAACACTGAAGCTTTCTTT

clone_size: NA
d_call: NA
v_call: TRBV2
j_call: TRBJ1-1
cdr3_aa: CASRRTNTEAFF
cdr3_nt: TGTGCCAGCCGACGGACGAACACTGAAGCCTTCTTT

clone_size: few
d_call: NA
v_call: TRBV20-1
j_call: TRBJ1-1
cdr3_aa: CSAPGVGHTEAFF
cdr3_nt: TGCAGTGCGCCCGGGGTCGGTCACACTGAAGCTTTCTTT

clone_size: NA
d_call: TRBD1
v_call: TRBV2
j_call: TRBJ1-5
cdr3_aa: CASTTGPNQPQHF
cdr3_nt: TGTGCCAGCACGACAGGGCCGAATCAGCCCCAGCATTTT

clone_size: NA
d_call: NA
v_call: TRBV27
j_call: TRBJ1-3
cdr3_aa: CASSARDLHRGVGNTIYF
cdr3_nt: TGTGCCAGCAGTGCTAGAGACTTACATCGGGGCGTTGGAAACACCATATATTTT

clone_size: many
d_call: NA
v_call: TRBV12-5
j_call: TRBJ1-1
cdr3_aa: CASGLGTNTEAFF
cdr3_nt: TGTGCTAGTGGTTTGGGGACGAACACTGAAGCTTTCTTT

clone_size: NA
d_call: NA
v_call: TRBV12-3/TRBV12-4
j_call: TRBJ1-2
cdr3_aa: CASSYIQENYGYTF
cdr3_nt: TGTGCCAGCAGTTATATACAGGAAAATTATGGCTACACCTTC

clone_size: NA
d_call: TRBD1
v_call: TRBV7-2
j_call: TRBJ1-2
cdr3_aa: CASSWTGGNGYTF
cdr3_nt: TGTGCCAGCAGCTGGACAGGGGGGAATGGCTACACCTTC

clone_size: NA
d_call: NA
v_call: TRBV28
j_call: TRBJ1-4
cdr3_aa: CAGRGVSDEELFF
cdr3_nt: TGTGCCGGACGAGGGGTGTCAGATGAAGAACTGTTTTTT

clone_size: NA
d_call: NA
v_call: TRBV5-1
j_call: TRBJ2-7
cdr3_aa: CASSLGTANSYEQYF
cdr3_nt: TGCGCCAGCAGCTTGGGGACAGCTAACTCCTACGAGCAGTACTTC

clone_size: NA
d_call: NA
v_call: TRBV6-1
j_call: TRBJ2-7
cdr3_aa: CASSYLKLQVDEQYF
cdr3_nt: TGTGCCAGCAGTTACTTAAAGCTTCAGGTCGATGAGCAGTACTTC

clone_size: NA
d_call: NA
v_call: TRBV20-1
j_call: TRBJ1-5
cdr3_aa: CSAPTVGRDRNQPQHF
cdr3_nt: TGCAGTGCCCCGACCGTCGGAAGGGATCGCAATCAGCCCCAGCATTTT

clone_size: many
d_call: TRBD2
v_call: TRBV7-9
j_call: TRBJ2-7
cdr3_aa: CASSSPGLAGGYEQYF
cdr3_nt: TGTGCCAGCAGCTCCCCGGGACTAGCGGGAGGCTACGAGCAGTACTTC